This TCR beta chain derives from a study of OX40 agonist ivuxolimab in advanced cancers. Trimming shortened V by 7 bases and J by 1 base, and 17 bases separated the two germline ends. The CDR3 has 15 amino acids. Germline assignment: CDR1 MDHEN and CDR2 SYDVKM. TCRdb's table, derived via immunoSEQ multiplex PCR, lists solely in-frame clones and lacks some. The data contain around 80,000 clones, 85% to 90% of them singletons. The source material was CD4+ or CD8+ T cells sorted from blood, sampled in a trial of the OX40 agonist ivuxolimab. V and J are TRBV28 and TRBJ2-7; D possibly corresponds to TRBD1 (5 bases). The TCR comes from an adult with an advanced solid tumor such as melanoma, head and neck, liver or kidney cancer. The DNA of the CDR3 is TGTGCCAGCACCTTGGGTGTGGCAGGGTCCTACGAGCAGTACTTC. Protein product: CASTLGVAGSYEQYF.